The next 20 T cell receptor beta chains were all read from a single sample in a study of T-cell reconstitution after alpha-beta-depleted transplantation in children. Construction of the TCRbeta library involved unique molecular identifiers. From the PCR reads, TCRdb called clonotypes with MiXCR, one entry per CDR3 protein. The profile covers 70,000 or so distinct CDR3 sequences, with under 13% appearing a single time and roughly 13% taken by the ten largest. Source: PBMCs, taken before TCRalphabeta/CD19-depleted stem cell transplant. The receptors were sampled from a boy younger than 18 with acute myeloid leukemia, due to receive a stem cell transplant.

The table lists this clonotype with many counts. The chain joins TRBV6-1 to TRBJ2-7, with 7 bases matching TRBD2. The V gene end was trimmed by 6 bases and the J gene end by 6 bases; junction bases not matched to a gene: 11. Germline values: CDR1 MNHNS, CDR2 SASEGT. This CDR3 has 14 residues. Written as DNA, the CDR3 is TGTGCCAGCAGCCGGGACTATAGAGGAAGCGAGCAGTACGTC. This encodes CASSRDYRGSEQYV.

This rearrangement joins TRBV18 to TRBJ2-2; a weak D match, TRBD2 (5 bases). Trimming shortened V by 5 bases and J by 4 bases, and 14 bases separated the two germline ends. The CDR3 contains 15 residues. The germline gives CDR1 KGHSH, CDR2 LQKENI. CDR3 loop: CASSTGSPPTGELFF. CDR3 DNA sequence: TGTGCCAGCTCAACGGGATCCCCTCCCACCGGGGAGCTGTTTTTT.

This clonotype has ten or more counts. The chain's CDR3 is CASSLVGGGSFEQFF. The CDR3 nucleotides are TGTGCCAGCAGCTTAGTTGGCGGGGGGTCGTTTGAGCAGTTCTTC. The chain recombines TRBV11-2 with TRBJ2-1, with TRBD2 identical over 8 bases. There are 15 residues in the CDR3. Germline values: CDR1 SGHAT, CDR2 FQNNGV. With V trimmed by 1 base and J by 9 bases, 8 bases remained unmatched.

Ten or more counts support this clonotype. The genes are TRBV7-9 and TRBJ2-2; no reliable D call. V was shortened by 4 bases and J by 10 bases, with 10 bases between the two germline ends. CDR3 length: 12 amino acids. Germline assignment: CDR1 SEHNR and CDR2 FQNEAQ (reference sequence). DNA of the CDR3: TGTGCCAGCAGCTCCAGTCCCGCGGAGCTGTTTTTT. It specifies CASSSSPAELFF.

This clonotype was seen repeatedly, ten times or more. The chain links TRBV29-1 to TRBJ1-2; 10 nucleotides line up with TRBD1. The V gene's germline CDR1 is SQVTM and CDR2 ANQGSEA. Unmatched junction bases numbered 7, after V lost 7 bases and J lost 8 bases. The CDR3 spans 12 residues. The CDR3, as DNA: TGCAGCGGAGACAGGGGGCTAAGGGGCTACACCTTC. Translating it yields CSGDRGLRGYTF.

This clonotype was seen many times. In nucleotides, the CDR3 is TGTGCCAGCACGCCTAGCGGGGTTGATACGCAGTATTTT. Translation: CASTPSGVDTQYF. The gene calls are TRBV12-3 or TRBV12-4 and TRBJ2-3; 9 bases align to TRBD2. CDR3 length: 13 amino acids. The V segment lost 7 bases and the J segment 6 bases; nucleotides outside the gene matches: 5.

This clonotype was picked up many times. V and J are TRBV20-1 and TRBJ1-5; D is perhaps TRBD1 (5 bases). V was pared by 0 bases and J by 4 bases, with 13 bases between. Germline assignment: CDR1 DFQATT and CDR2 SNEGSKA (reference sequence). This CDR3 comprises 15 residues. The CDR3 coding sequence is TGCAGTGCTAGAGATATGGGGGTTCGGAATCAGCCCCAGCATTTT. Protein product: CSARDMGVRNQPQHF.

Sample share makes this clonotype medium-sized (0.01 to 0.1%). V and J are TRBV20-1 and TRBJ2-5, with 8 bases matching TRBD2. Losses at the gene ends were 6 bases for V and 1 base for J; bases not matched to a gene: 13. This CDR3 comprises 16 residues. Germline assignment: CDR1 DFQATT and CDR2 SNEGSKA (reference sequence). CDR3 amino acids: CSAAPSGGVFQETQYF. CDR3 DNA sequence: TGCAGTGCCGCACCTTCGGGGGGGGTATTCCAAGAGACCCAGTACTTC.

As to this clonotype: A much larger clone is a single base away; this may be a read error. The chain uses TRBV12-3 or TRBV12-4 and TRBJ1-6; D ambiguous. The CDR3 has 14 residues. V was shortened by 8 bases and J by 12 bases, with 20 bases between the two germline ends. Here the CDR3 DNA reads TGTGCCAGCCGCGGGATTACCCTGATGGAACCCCTCCACTTT. Amino acids: CASRGITLMEPLHF.

This clonotype was picked up many times. The chain uses TRBV3-1 and TRBJ1-5; the D gene is possibly TRBD1 (5 bases). The CDR3 loop spans 14 amino acids. CDR1 and CDR2 (germline): LGHDT, YNNKEL (reference sequence). The V and J ends lost 0 bases and 8 bases respectively, with 11 bases between them. As DNA, the CDR3 is TGTGCCAGCAGCCAAGATGCAGGGTTGAAGCCCCAGCATTTT. It specifies CASSQDAGLKPQHF.

This clonotype was observed many times. The rearrangement uses TRBV25-1 and TRBJ2-2; 7 bases line up with TRBD1. V was pared by 2 bases and J by 4 bases, with 1 base of the junction left unmatched. CDR1 and CDR2 from the germline V gene are MGHDK and SYGVNS. The CDR3 extends over 14 amino acids. The CDR3 bases are TGTGCCAGCAGTGAAGCAGGGGGCACCGGGGAGCTGTTTTTT. Its protein is CASSEAGGTGELFF. Combining the CDR3 with reference TRBV25-1 and TRBJ2-2 gives the whole variable domain EADIYQTPRYLVIGTGKKITLECSQTMGHDKMYWYQQDPGMELHLIHYSYGVNSTEKGDLSSESTVSRIRTEHFPLTLESARPSHTSQYLCASSEAGGTGELFFGEGSRLTVL.

This clonotype was detected ten times or more. V usage is TRBV10-2 and J usage is TRBJ2-3; possible D gene TRBD2, 5 bases. The CDR3 has 17 residues. From germline, CDR1 is WSHSY and CDR2 SAAADI. V was clipped by 0 bases and J by 0 bases, with 13 bases between them. CDR3 amino acids: CASSESLAWASTDTQYF. CDR3 DNA: TGCGCCAGCAGTGAGTCCCTAGCCTGGGCTAGCACAGATACGCAGTATTTT.

This clonotype has ten or more counts. The rearrangement links TRBV10-1 to TRBJ2-2; 10 positions agree with TRBD2. Germline CDR1 reads WNHNN; CDR2 reads SYGVQD (reference sequence). This CDR3 comprises 16 residues. Trimming removed 4 bases from V and 1 base from J; junction bases left unmatched: 3. This CDR3 reads CASSVTSGLNTGELFF. The CDR3 bases are TGCGCCAGCAGTGTGACTAGCGGGTTGAACACCGGGGAGCTGTTTTTT.

This clonotype was found many times. The chain couples TRBV12-3 or TRBV12-4 to TRBJ2-4; D call uncertain. Trimming left V 6 bases short and J 3 bases short, with 12 bases between. The CDR3 loop spans 14 amino acids. The CDR3 loop reads CASSWVPGKNIQYF. The CDR3 DNA sequence: TGTGCCAGCAGCTGGGTCCCGGGCAAAAACATTCAGTACTTC.

This clonotype has at least ten counts. This rearrangement joins TRBV5-1 to TRBJ2-7, with D possibly being TRBD1 (6 bases). Deletions cut 4 bases from V and 2 bases from J, with 13 bases between. Germline loops: CDR1 SGHRS, CDR2 YFSETQ. This CDR3 contains 14 residues. CDR3 sequence: CASSQADRTYEQYF. CDR3 DNA sequence: TGCGCCAGCAGCCAGGCGGACAGAACCTACGAGCAGTACTTC. Variable domain in full (rest from reference TRBV5-1 and TRBJ2-7): KAGVTQTPRYLIKTRGQQVTLSCSPISGHRSVSWYQQTPGQGLQFLFEYFSETQRNKGNFPGRFSGRQFSNSRSEMNVSTLELGDSALYLCASSQADRTYEQYFGPGTRLTVT.

This clonotype was observed at least ten times. The chain uses TRBV11-1 and TRBJ2-1, with D unresolved. CDR1 SGHAT and CDR2 FQDESV come from the germline V gene (reference sequence). CDR3 size: 13 residues. With 0 bases removed from V and 5 bases from J, the gap between germline ends came to 5 bases. CDR3 region: CASSLARNNEQFF. As DNA, the CDR3 is TGTGCCAGCAGCTTAGCGCGCAACAATGAGCAGTTCTTC.

This clonotype was found many times. The V and J genes are TRBV28 and TRBJ2-3; TRBD1 matches at 12 bases. J lost 2 bases, V lost 6 bases, and 9 bases had no gene match. This CDR3 has 17 residues. Germline CDR1 and CDR2: MDHEN and SYDVKM. The CDR3 nucleotides read TGTGCCAGCAGGACCTCCGGGACAGGGGGCATCACAGATACGCAGTATTTT. Its protein is CASRTSGTGGITDTQYF.

This clonotype was found many times. This chain uses TRBV4-3 with TRBJ2-1, with D maybe TRBD2 (5 bases). Per germline, CDR1 LGHNA and CDR2 YSLEER. The CDR3 totals 15 residues. Trimming cost V 1 base and J 2 bases, with 9 bases left between them. CDR3 bases: TGCGCCAGCAGCCAAGGGACTGAGACCTACAATGAGCAGTTCTTC. Translating gives CASSQGTETYNEQFF.

This clonotype was seen at least ten times. The chain couples TRBV6-1 to TRBJ2-1, with TRBD2 matching over 9 bases. Germline assignment: CDR1 MNHNS and CDR2 SASEGT. Germline trimming cut 8 bases from V and 9 bases from J; bases unmatched to any gene: 14. This CDR3 contains 15 residues. The CDR3 sequence is CASRMTSGLSGEQFF. The CDR3 DNA is TGTGCCAGCCGTATGACTAGCGGCCTGTCGGGTGAGCAGTTCTTC.

Many counts were recorded for this clonotype. The chain couples TRBV10-2 to TRBJ2-3, with 8 positions matching TRBD2. Per the germline V gene, CDR1 is WSHSY and CDR2 is SAAADI. The CDR3 covers 15 residues. V dropped 2 bases and J dropped 4; count of bases not matched to a gene: 5. The CDR3 DNA is TGCGCCAGCAGTGAGACGGGAGGGCCATCAGATACGCAGTATTTT. Translating gives CASSETGGPSDTQYF.